What follows are 8 T cell receptor beta chains derived from one specimen sequenced in a study of monozygotic twins with cystic fibrosis. Some clones are missing from TCRdb's copy, which holds only in-frame ones; the method was immunoSEQ multiplex PCR. The sample lists some 35,000 clones, around nine tenths occurring once. Source material: blood. The receptors shown here come from a boy younger than 10 with cystic fibrosis.

The sample holds one count of this clone. This chain connects TRBV7-9 to TRBJ1-2; D is possibly TRBD1 (6 bases). CDR1 is SEHNR, CDR2 FQNEAQ, per germline (reference sequence). The ends were cut back, 5 bases at V and 8 bases at J, with 24 bases in the middle. The CDR3 totals 16 residues. The CDR3 loop is CASSQDGGPHLAGYTF. For the CDR3, the DNA is TGTGCCAGCAGCCAAGATGGGGGGCCCCACCTAGCGGGCTACACCTTC.

The rearrangement joins TRBV5-6 to TRBJ1-2; D is undetermined. CDR1 is SGHDT and CDR2 is YYEEEE in the germline V gene. This CDR3 has 12 residues. V shed 5 bases and J shed 2 bases, with 7 bases lying between them. This chain's CDR3 is CASREGNYGYTF. In nucleotides, the CDR3 is TGTGCCAGCAGGGAAGGAAACTATGGCTACACCTTC.

This chain links TRBV9 with TRBJ2-2; possibly TRBD1 for D (6 bases). The ends were cut back, 0 bases at V and 0 bases at J, with 15 bases in the middle. The CDR3 contains 18 residues. Germline V lookup: CDR1 SGDLS, CDR2 YYNGEE. DNA for the CDR3: TGTGCCAGCAGCGTAGGGGTTTGGGGGCGAACGAACACCGGGGAGCTGTTTTTT. Encoded protein: CASSVGVWGRTNTGELFF.

The chain joins TRBV13 to TRBJ1-3; D unresolved. V was shortened by 3 bases and J by 0 bases, with 18 bases between the two germline ends. The CDR3 totals 18 residues. CDR1 and CDR2 from the germline V gene are PRHDT and FYEKMQ (reference sequence). The CDR3 here is CASSLPSRPGASGNTIYF. The CDR3 nucleotides are TGTGCCAGCAGCTTGCCCTCTAGACCGGGCGCCTCTGGAAACACCATATATTTT. The entire variable domain, with the rest obtained from reference TRBV13 and TRBJ1-3, is as follows: AAGVIQSPRHLIKEKRETATLKCYPIPRHDTVYWYQQGPGQDPQFLISFYEKMQSDKGSIPDRFSAQQFSDYHSELNMSSLELGDSALYFCASSLPSRPGASGNTIYFGEGSWLTVV.

The chain joins TRBV4-1 to TRBJ1-2, with unresolved D. The CDR3 runs to 16 residues. CDR1 is MGHRA, CDR2 YSYEKL, per germline. The V and J ends lost 0 bases and 2 bases respectively, with 13 bases between them. The CDR3: CASSQDQGLANYGYTF. The CDR3 DNA reads TGCGCCAGCAGCCAAGATCAAGGCCTCGCAAACTATGGCTACACCTTC.

The V gene is TRBV29-1, the J gene TRBJ2-1; the match to TRBD2 covers 13 bases. The V and J ends lost 6 bases and 7 bases, in that order; junction bases with no gene match: 6. Per germline, CDR1 SQVTM and CDR2 ANQGSEA. CDR3 length: 14 residues. The CDR3 sequence is CSVHGLAGANEQFF. The CDR3, as DNA: TGCAGCGTACACGGACTAGCGGGGGCTAATGAGCAGTTCTTC.

The chain links TRBV9 to TRBJ2-1; TRBD2 agrees at 13 bases. Trimming cost V 3 bases and J 6 bases; bases outside gene matches: 6. This CDR3 is 16 amino acids long. CDR1 and CDR2 from the germline V gene are SGDLS and YYNGEE. CDR3 coding DNA: TGTGCCAGCAGCGCCGTGACTAGCGGGGGGAGCAATGAGCAGTTCTTC. It specifies CASSAVTSGGSNEQFF.

V is TRBV7-6 and J is TRBJ2-1; 8 bases are shared with TRBD2. Looked up from germline, CDR1 is SGHVS and CDR2 is FNYEAQ. There are 16 residues in the CDR3. V lost 3 bases to trimming and J lost 3 bases; unmatched junction nucleotides: 7. CDR3 region: CASSFNIGGDYNEQFF. The CDR3 region has the DNA TGTGCCAGCAGCTTTAATATCGGGGGGGACTACAATGAGCAGTTCTTC.